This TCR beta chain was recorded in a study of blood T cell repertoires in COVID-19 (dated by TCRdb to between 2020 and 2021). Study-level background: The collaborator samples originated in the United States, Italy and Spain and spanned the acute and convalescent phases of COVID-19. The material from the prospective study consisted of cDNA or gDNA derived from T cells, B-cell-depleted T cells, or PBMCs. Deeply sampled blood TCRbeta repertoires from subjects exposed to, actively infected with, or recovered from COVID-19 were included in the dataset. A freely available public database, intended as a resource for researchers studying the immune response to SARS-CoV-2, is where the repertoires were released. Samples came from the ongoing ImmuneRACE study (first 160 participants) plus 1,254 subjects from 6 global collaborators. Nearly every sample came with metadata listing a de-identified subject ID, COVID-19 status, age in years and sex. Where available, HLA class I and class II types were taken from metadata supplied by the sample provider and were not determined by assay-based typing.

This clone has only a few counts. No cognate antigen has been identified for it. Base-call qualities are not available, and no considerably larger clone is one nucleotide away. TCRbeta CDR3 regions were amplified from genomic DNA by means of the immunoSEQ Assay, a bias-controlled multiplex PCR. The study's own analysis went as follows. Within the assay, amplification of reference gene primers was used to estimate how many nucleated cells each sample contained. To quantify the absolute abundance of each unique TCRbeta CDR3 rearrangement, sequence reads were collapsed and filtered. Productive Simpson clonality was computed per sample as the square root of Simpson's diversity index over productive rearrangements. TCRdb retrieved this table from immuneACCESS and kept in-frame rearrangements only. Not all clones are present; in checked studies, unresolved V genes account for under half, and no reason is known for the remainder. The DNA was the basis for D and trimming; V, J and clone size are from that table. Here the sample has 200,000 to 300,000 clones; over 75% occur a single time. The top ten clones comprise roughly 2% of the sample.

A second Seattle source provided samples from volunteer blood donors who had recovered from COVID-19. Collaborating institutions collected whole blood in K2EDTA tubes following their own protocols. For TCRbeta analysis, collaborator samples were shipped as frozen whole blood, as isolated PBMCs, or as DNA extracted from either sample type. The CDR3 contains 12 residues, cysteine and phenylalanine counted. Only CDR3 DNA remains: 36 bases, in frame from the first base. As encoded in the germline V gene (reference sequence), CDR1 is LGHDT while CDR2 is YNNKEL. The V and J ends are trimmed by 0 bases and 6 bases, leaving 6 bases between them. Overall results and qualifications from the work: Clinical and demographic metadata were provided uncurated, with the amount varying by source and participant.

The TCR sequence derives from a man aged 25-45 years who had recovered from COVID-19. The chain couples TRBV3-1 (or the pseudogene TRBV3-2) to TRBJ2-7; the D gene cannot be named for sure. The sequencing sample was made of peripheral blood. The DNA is TGTGCCAGCAGCCAAGATCCCCGCGAGCAGTACTTC. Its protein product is CASSQDPREQYF.